A single sample is the source of the 14 T cell receptor beta chains below, sequenced in a study of blood T cell repertoires in COVID-19. The protocol was immunoSEQ multiplex PCR, while the TCRdb copy is restricted to in-frame clones and leaves out a portion. In the table there are about 130,000 clones, approximately 83% of which are singletons. The sample consisted of peripheral blood. The receptors were sampled from a man of 80 years or more with active or convalescent COVID-19.

The chain carries TRBV7-9 and TRBJ2-7; possibly TRBD2 for D (7 bases). There are 14 residues in the CDR3. The ends were cut back, 7 bases at V and 3 bases at J, with 16 bases in the middle. Per germline, CDR1 SEHNR and CDR2 FQNEAQ (reference sequence). The CDR3 loop reads CASTRGGANYEQYF. As DNA, the CDR3 is TGTGCCAGCACCCGAGGGGGGGCCAACTACGAGCAGTACTTC.

This chain uses TRBV10-3 with TRBJ1-1; D gene ambiguous. The ends were cut back, 4 bases at V and 0 bases at J, with 12 bases in the middle. Germline V gene lookup returns CDR1 ENHRY and CDR2 SYGVKD. The CDR3 totals 15 residues. CDR3 protein: CAISGAGGVNTEAFF. Written as DNA, the CDR3 is TGTGCCATCAGTGGGGCCGGCGGGGTGAACACTGAAGCTTTCTTT.

The chain carries TRBV7-9 and TRBJ1-2, with D maybe TRBD1 (6 bases). Germline values: CDR1 SEHNR, CDR2 FQNEAQ (reference sequence). CDR3 length equals 13 residues. Trimming left V 0 bases short and J 6 bases short, with 8 bases between. CDR3 loop: CASSLAYRDGYTF. DNA of the CDR3: TGTGCCAGCAGCTTAGCCTACAGGGATGGCTACACCTTC.

This rearrangement joins TRBV7-2 to TRBJ2-2, with TRBD1 identical over 8 bases. This CDR3 is 17 amino acids long. Germline loops: CDR1 SGHTA, CDR2 FQGNSA. V shed 1 base, J shed 7 bases, and the junction held 11 bases outside the gene matches. The CDR3 loop reads CASSLVLLQGVGGELFF. The CDR3 nucleotides read TGTGCCAGCAGCTTAGTACTTCTACAGGGGGTGGGCGGGGAGCTGTTTTTT.

This sequence joins TRBV9 and TRBJ2-3; weak D call: TRBD1 (5 bases). The CDR3 loop spans 13 amino acids. Between the trimmed V and J ends, which lost 6 bases and 4 bases, there was a span of 12 bases. CDR1 and CDR2 from the germline V gene are SGDLS and YYNGEE. Written as DNA, the CDR3 is TGTGCCAGCACGGATGGGGCCTCAGATACGCAGTATTTT. Translation: CASTDGASDTQYF.

The CDR3 bases are TGTGCCAGTTGCCGGACTACTGCCGGTACGCAGTATTTT. Its translation: CASCRTTAGTQYF. This chain joins TRBV7-2 and TRBJ2-3; D possibly corresponds to TRBD2 (6 bases). Germline loops: CDR1 SGHTA, CDR2 FQGNSA. The ends were cut back, 9 bases at V and 8 bases at J, with 18 bases in the middle. There are 13 residues in the CDR3. The variable domain in full, with the rest retrieved from reference TRBV7-2 and TRBJ2-3, is GAGVSQSPSNKVTEKGKDVELRCDPISGHTALYWYRQSLGQGLEFLIYFQGNSAPDKSGLPSDRFSAERTGGSVSTLTIQRTQQEDSAVYLCASCRTTAGTQYFGPGTRLTVL.

The V gene is TRBV7-9, the J gene TRBJ2-7; D is possibly TRBD2 (6 bases). The ends were cut back, 3 bases at V and 0 bases at J, with 15 bases in the middle. The CDR3 sequence is 16 residues long. CDR1 and CDR2 from the germline V gene are SEHNR and FQNEAQ (reference sequence). In DNA form, the CDR3 reads TGTGCCAGCAGCTTTAGCGGCCGGGGGAGCTCCTACGAGCAGTACTTC. This gives the protein CASSFSGRGSSYEQYF.

The V gene is TRBV6-5, the J gene TRBJ1-3; TRBD1 matches at 9 bases. Germline V gene data show CDR1 as MNHEY and CDR2 as SVGAGI. J was trimmed by 0 bases and V by 6 bases; bases with no gene match: 3. The CDR3 has 15 residues. In nucleotides, the CDR3 is TGTGCCAGCAGATCGACAGGGGGCTCTGGAAACACCATATATTTT. Translated, it gives CASRSTGGSGNTIYF.

This chain links TRBV9 with TRBJ2-2; D perhaps matches TRBD2 (5 bases). V shed 0 bases and J shed 5 bases, with 8 bases lying between them. The CDR3 is 14 amino acids. The germline gives CDR1 SGDLS, CDR2 YYNGEE. CDR3: CASSVVGNTGELFF. The CDR3 nucleotides are TGTGCCAGCAGCGTAGTCGGGAATACCGGGGAGCTGTTTTTT.

The CDR3 reads CASGFLSRGTSLFF. The CDR3 DNA reads as TGTGCTAGTGGTTTTCTCTCAAGGGGGACATCACTGTTTTTT. The chain has TRBV12-5 and TRBJ1-4, with a weak D call TRBD1 (6 bases). V lost 3 bases and J lost 13, with 18 bases in between. The CDR3 consists of 14 residues. The V gene's germline CDR1 is LGHNT and CDR2 FRNRAP.

The rearrangement uses TRBV5-1 and TRBJ2-7; D remains unclear. CDR3 length: 16 amino acids. CDR1 SGHRS and CDR2 YFSETQ come from the germline V gene. The V gene lost 0 bases and the J gene lost 3 bases, with 16 bases spanning the gap. DNA for the CDR3: TGCGCCAGCAGCTTGGCCGGCCAGGCGATCCTCTACGAGCAGTACTTC. This codes for CASSLAGQAILYEQYF.

This clone occurred once. The chain couples TRBV3-1 (or the pseudogene TRBV3-2) to TRBJ2-5; D call uncertain. CDR1 and CDR2 from the germline V gene are LGHDT and YNNKEL (reference sequence). V was shortened by 0 bases and J by 1 base, with 6 bases between the two germline ends. This CDR3 region has 14 residues. CDR3 sequence (DNA): TGTGCCAGCAGCCAAGAGGTCGGCCAAGAGACCCAGTACTTC. It is translated as CASSQEVGQETQYF.

The chain couples TRBV3-1 (or the pseudogene TRBV3-2) to TRBJ1-6, with D unresolved. The length of the CDR3 is 16 residues. CDR1 is LGHDT and CDR2 is YNNKEL in the germline V gene (reference sequence). The V end was cut by 0 bases, the J end by 7 bases, with 13 bases between. CDR3 coding DNA: TGTGCCAGCAGCCAAGATCGGGGAGGATACAATTCACCCCTCCACTTT. Translated: CASSQDRGGYNSPLHF.

This clone was recorded a few times. The chain uses TRBV2 and TRBJ2-7, with D possibly being TRBD2 (6 bases). This CDR3 comprises 15 residues. V was pared by 3 bases and J by 1 base, with 13 bases between. CDR1 and CDR2 from the germline V gene are SNHLY and FYNNEI. CDR3: CASSDWLASSYEQYF. The CDR3 nucleotides are TGTGCCAGCAGTGATTGGCTAGCGTCTTCCTACGAGCAGTACTTC.